These 5 T cell receptor beta chains were all obtained from the same sample, sequenced in a study of OX40 agonist ivuxolimab in advanced cancers. The table came from immunoSEQ multiplex PCR; TCRdb's copy has only in-frame clones and leaves some out. The sample has over 30,000 clones; roughly 84% are singletons. Here the sequenced sample was CD4+ or CD8+ T cells sorted from blood, taken in a trial of the OX40 agonist ivuxolimab. These receptors came from an adult with an advanced solid tumor such as melanoma, head and neck, liver or kidney cancer.

The rearrangement links TRBV7-2 to TRBJ2-7; no definite D call. The CDR3 totals 13 residues. Germline V gene lookup returns CDR1 SGHTA and CDR2 FQGNSA. The ends were cut back, 4 bases at V and 2 bases at J, with 9 bases in the middle. The CDR3 loop reads CASSSLVPYEQYF. Written as DNA, the CDR3 is TGTGCCAGCAGCTCACTCGTTCCCTACGAGCAGTACTTC. The variable domain in full, completed from reference TRBV7-2 and TRBJ2-7, reads GAGVSQSPSNKVTEKGKDVELRCDPISGHTALYWYRQSLGQGLEFLIYFQGNSAPDKSGLPSDRFSAERTGGSVSTLTIQRTQQEDSAVYLCASSSLVPYEQYFGPGTRLTVT.

The chain recombines TRBV19 with TRBJ1-1; D may be TRBD1 (5 bases). CDR3 size: 14 residues. V was cut by 6 bases and J by 5 bases, with 16 bases left in between. Germline CDR1 reads LNHDA; CDR2 reads SQIVND (reference sequence). The CDR3 reads CASRSFGGVTEAFF. CDR3 DNA sequence: TGTGCCAGTAGGAGTTTCGGAGGGGTTACTGAAGCTTTCTTT. Full variable domain (outside the CDR3, taken from reference TRBV19 and TRBJ1-1): DGGITQSPKYLFRKEGQNVTLSCEQNLNHDAMYWYRQDPGQGLRLIYYSQIVNDFQKGDIAEGYSVSREKKESFPLTVTSAQKNPTAFYLCASRSFGGVTEAFFGQGTRLTVV.

V is TRBV7-2 and J is TRBJ2-7, with 9 positions matching TRBD2. The germline CDR1 and CDR2 sequences are SGHTA and FQGNSA. J gave up 4 bases and V 1 base, and 5 bases lay outside the gene matches. The CDR3 totals 15 residues. The CDR3 loop is CASSLERGVGYEQYF. In DNA form, the CDR3 reads TGTGCCAGCAGCTTAGAGCGGGGGGTAGGGTACGAGCAGTACTTC.

V and J are TRBV27 and TRBJ2-7, with D possibly TRBD2 on 6 matching bases. Trimming stripped 6 bases from V and 7 bases from J, with 10 bases between. The CDR3 runs to 11 residues. CDR1 and CDR2 from the germline V gene are MNHEY and SMNVEV (reference sequence). The DNA of the CDR3 is TGTGCCAGCAGCGCCGGGGGAGAGCAGTACTTC. It is translated as CASSAGGEQYF.

This chain joins TRBV14 and TRBJ1-1, with no clear D. The CDR3 is 14 residues long. The V gene lost 2 bases and the J gene lost 1 base, with 8 bases spanning the gap. CDR1 is SGHDN, CDR2 FVKESK, per germline. CDR3 residues: CASSQSLWNTEAFF. The CDR3 region has the DNA TGTGCCAGCAGCCAATCTCTATGGAACACTGAAGCTTTCTTT.